This T cell receptor beta chain was sequenced during a study of cytomegalovirus exposure and HLA in healthy donors. Study overall: About 85 million unique TCR sequences came from HLA-typed donors in an early release. Whole-study results and caveats: As a later analysis showed, several of the most significant clusters appeared to be linked to common viral pathogens. A later analysis found most CMV-associated TCR beta chains apparently HLA-restricted.

V lost 2 bases to trimming and J lost 3 bases; unmatched junction nucleotides: 12. There are 18 residues in the CDR3. CDR1 and CDR2 from the germline V gene are LGHNA and YSLEER. In its sample, this clone was seen once. What it recognizes is unknown. Though probably carrying unrecorded immune exposures, donors were nominally healthy at sampling. The PCR employed 60 Vbeta primers together with 13 Jbeta primers. Profiling relied on immunoSEQ multiplex PCR, and the TCRdb table lists in-frame clones only, not all of them. In the table there are approximately 220,000 clones, approximately 80% of which are singletons.

The source is a man under 40 in good health and CMV-seronegative. Sample: PBMCs. This chain uses TRBV4-3 with TRBJ2-3, with TRBD2 identical over 9 bases. CDR3 nucleotides: TGCGCCAGCAGCCAACGTAGCGGGAGCCTAATTCGGACAGATACGCAGTATTTT. Residues: CASSQRSGSLIRTDTQYF.